These 13 T cell receptor beta chains were all obtained from the same sample, sequenced in a study of shared clonotypes between healthy human individuals (dated by TCRdb to 2020 to 2022). Preparation of the library involved the immunoSEQ multiplex PCR assay. TCRdb re-hosts the immuneACCESS table, in-frame sequences only. Its copies lack some clones; in the studies checked, an unresolved V gene accounts for under half of them, and the cause for the rest is not known. The sample contains around 980,000 clones, 75% to 80% of them found a single time. The ten biggest clones cover 0.5% to 0.65% of the sample. Sequencing was carried out using memory CD4+ T cells from PBMCs. Interpreted using the paper, the cell subset or site label stands for: CD45RA-negative fraction. Receptor source: a young man in good health. Some clones in this sample may be carry-over from other donors' samples.

The CDR3 DNA is TGTGCCAGTAGTGTCCCACCCTGGACAGGGTCGGTGGATGAGCAGTACTTC. Amino acid sequence: CASSVPPWTGSVDEQYF. This chain uses TRBV19 with TRBJ2-7, with TRBD1 matching 8 bases. Germline CDR1 and CDR2: LNHDA and SQIVND (reference sequence). This CDR3 is built from 17 residues. Unmatched junction bases numbered 19, after V lost 5 bases and J lost 7 bases.

Note on this clone: With a far larger clone one base away, a read error is the likely cause. This chain connects TRBV30 to TRBJ2-5; 7 bases are shared with TRBD1. The CDR3 totals 15 residues. The ends lost 2 bases at V and 1 base at J; junction bases unmatched: 7. The germline V gene has CDR1 GTSNPN and CDR2 SVGIG (reference sequence). The CDR3 protein is CAWSTYRGPQETQYF. CDR3 DNA: TGTGCCTGGAGTACCTACAGGGGCCCCCAAGAGACCCAGTACTTC.

This clone was detected only once. The rearrangement links TRBV6-1 to TRBJ2-7; 10 bases fit TRBD2. The trim removed 7 bases at V and 3 bases at J, leaving 6 bases unmatched. This CDR3 spans 14 amino acids. In germline, CDR1 is MNHNS, CDR2 SASEGT. The CDR3 sequence: CASIVTSGHYEQYF. CDR3 bases: TGTGCCAGCATTGTGACTAGCGGGCACTACGAGCAGTACTTC.

This clone appeared once. This rearrangement joins TRBV5-1 to TRBJ2-7; D perhaps matches TRBD1 (6 bases). This CDR3 is built from 13 residues. V gave up 3 bases and J gave up 2 bases, with 9 bases separating them. Germline CDR1 is SGHRS and CDR2 is YFSETQ. CDR3 region: CASSWDKTYEQYF. CDR3 bases: TGCGCCAGCAGCTGGGACAAAACCTACGAGCAGTACTTC.

This sequence joins TRBV9 and TRBJ2-1; 9 positions match TRBD2. Germline assignment: CDR1 SGDLS and CDR2 YYNGEE. The V and J ends lost 1 base and 2 bases, in that order; junction bases with no gene match: 4. There are 16 residues in the CDR3. DNA of the CDR3: TGTGCCAGCAGCGTATCCGGACTAGCGACCTACAATGAGCAGTTCTTC. Translating it yields CASSVSGLATYNEQFF.

The chain couples TRBV14 to TRBJ2-5; no clear D. The CDR3 sequence is 14 residues long. With 4 bases removed from V and 1 base from J, the gap between germline ends came to 10 bases. CDR1 and CDR2 (germline): SGHDN, FVKESK. CDR3 region: CASSPWPFQETQYF. The CDR3 DNA sequence: TGTGCCAGCAGCCCGTGGCCATTCCAAGAGACCCAGTACTTC. The full variable domain, in which reference TRBV14 and TRBJ2-5 provide the parts outside the CDR3, is EAGVTQFPSHSVIEKGQTVTLRCDPISGHDNLYWYRRVMGKEIKFLLHFVKESKQDESGMPNNRFLAERTGGTYSTLKVQPAELEDSGVYFCASSPWPFQETQYFGPGTRLLVL.

The CDR3 DNA reads as TGTGCCAGCAGCCATCAGGGGAACGAGCAGTACTTC. It encodes CASSHQGNEQYF. The chain uses TRBV5-4 and TRBJ2-7; D might be TRBD1 (6 bases). V lost 4 bases, J lost 5 bases, and 10 bases lay in between. The CDR3 runs to 12 residues. Germline V CDR1 and CDR2: SGHNT, YYREEE (reference sequence).

V and J are TRBV28 and TRBJ1-5, with TRBD1 matching 7 bases. V gave up 10 bases and J gave up 2 bases; unmatched junction bases: 5. Germline V gene lookup returns CDR1 MDHEN and CDR2 SYDVKM. The length of the CDR3 is 13 residues. The CDR3 DNA is TGTGCCACTATGGGACAGCGCAATCAGCCCCAGCATTTT. Translated, it gives CATMGQRNQPQHF.

The chain has TRBV18 and TRBJ2-6; TRBD2 aligns across 7 bases. There are 17 residues in the CDR3. V was clipped by 4 bases and J by 2 bases; unmatched bases: 8. The V gene's germline CDR1 is KGHSH and CDR2 LQKENI. In DNA, the CDR3 is TGTGCCAGCTCACTGGCAGGGAGGGGCGCTGGGGCCAACGTCCTGACTTTC. Residues: CASSLAGRGAGANVLTF.

Comments on this clone: A much larger clone lies one base from this, so it may be a read error. Other DNA variants within this sample encode the same CDR3. This rearrangement joins TRBV27 to TRBJ1-2; D gene unclear. Trimming took 1 base from V and 4 from J, leaving 7 bases between them. Germline-derived CDR1 and CDR2 are MNHEY and SMNVEV (reference sequence). The CDR3 is 13 residues long. DNA for the CDR3: TGTGCCAGCAGTTTATGGGGTGGCTATGGCTACACCTTC. It yields the protein CASSLWGGYGYTF.

The chain couples TRBV11-2 to TRBJ1-3; TRBD1 agrees at 10 bases. Per the germline V gene, CDR1 is SGHAT and CDR2 is FQNNGV. The CDR3 length is 15 residues. V shed 5 bases and J 4 bases; nucleotides not matched to a gene: 5. The CDR3 bases are TGTGCCAGCAGCGCTCGGACAGGGGGGGGAAACACCATATATTTT. Translating it yields CASSARTGGGNTIYF.

The genes are TRBV19 and TRBJ2-7, with 11 positions matching TRBD2. The CDR3 consists of 14 residues. Germline V gene lookup returns CDR1 LNHDA and CDR2 SQIVND (reference sequence). Losses at the gene ends were 6 bases for V and 2 bases for J; bases not matched to a gene: 3. The CDR3 DNA is TGTGCCAGTAGGGATAGCGGGAGGGCCTACGAGCAGTACTTC. This codes for CASRDSGRAYEQYF.

CDR3 loop: CSANRVTDTQYF. In nucleotides, the CDR3 is TGCAGCGCGAACAGGGTGACAGATACGCAGTATTTT. The gene calls are TRBV29-1 and TRBJ2-3; D is possibly TRBD1 (6 bases). This CDR3 contains 12 residues. Germline V gene data show CDR1 as SQVTM and CDR2 as ANQGSEA. Trimming removed 7 bases from V and 3 bases from J, with 11 bases in between.